Sequencing of this T cell receptor beta chain was carried out in a study of blood T cell repertoires in COVID-19. As for the study in general: Sample material is recorded as cDNA or gDNA derived from T cells, B-cell-depleted T cells, or PBMCs.

The CDR3 is made up of 15 amino acids. Trimming cost V 1 base and J 0 bases; bases outside gene matches: 1. Per the germline V gene, CDR1 is MNHNS and CDR2 is SASEGT. Per the original methods: How many nucleated cells were present was estimated from reference gene primer amplification. Only in-frame clones appear in the TCRdb table, and some are missing; sequencing was by immunoSEQ multiplex PCR. D and trimming come from the DNA, and the V and J calls and clone size come from that table. Of some 500,000 clones listed, roughly 90% were seen once; the top ten hold around 1.9%. Adults between roughly 18 and 89 years of age took part from about 24 US areas. Recovered status in Cohort 3 required two negative PCRs, clearance, or symptom resolution.

Sequencing input: PBMCs or T cells enriched from blood (not recorded which). The chain joins TRBV6-1 to TRBJ1-1; 8 bases fit TRBD1. The sequence came from a woman in her forties who had recovered from COVID-19. The chain's CDR3 is CASSEGQGMNTEAFF. The DNA of the CDR3 is TGTGCCAGCAGTGAAGGACAGGGGATGAACACTGAAGCTTTCTTT.